Sequencing of this T cell receptor (beta chain) was carried out in a study of blood T cell repertoires in COVID-19. Trimming at V came to 0 bases and at J to 5 bases, leaving 4 bases not matched to a gene. Germline CDR1 SGHNT, CDR2 YYREEE (reference sequence). The CDR3 runs 14 residues. As originally analysed: Estimates of nucleated cell counts were drawn from the amplification of reference gene primers. Assay used: immunoSEQ multiplex PCR; TCRdb lists only in-frame clones, some missing. The V and J calls and clone size are taken from that table; D and trimming were inferred from the DNA. Of roughly 230,000 clones listed, about 90% are singletons.

The receptor was derived from a woman in her fifties or sixties with COVID-19, enrolled during active disease. Sequencing was performed on peripheral blood. This chain connects TRBV5-4 to TRBJ2-5, with TRBD2 matching 7 bases. The CDR3 DNA is TGTGCCAGCAGCTTGGCTGGGGGGGTGGAGACCCAGTACTTC. Amino acid sequence: CASSLAGGVETQYF.